Listed here is a single T cell receptor beta chain. Its antigen is unknown. These data are taken from a study of PD-L1 blockade in urothelial cancer. About the research overall: The patients first took atezolizumab in about 2014, receiving 1,200 mg intravenously every 3 weeks. About 90% of the roughly 29 patients were men who had bladder-origin urothelial cancer. Study outcomes and limitations: Tumor-associated clones in the blood of durable-benefit patients grew more at 3 weeks.

The table came from immunoSEQ multiplex PCR; TCRdb's copy has only in-frame clones and leaves some out. This table has 40,000 to 60,000 clones, approximately 80% appearing once. Time point of the sample: peripheral blood 6 weeks after treatment start. The sample was PBMCs, taken around atezolizumab (anti-PD-L1) treatment. The sequence derives from a man between 70 and 80 years old with urothelial cancer.

As DNA, the CDR3 is TGCGCCAGCAGCTTGGTGGGCAGTCTCTACTACGAGCAGTACTTC. Translated: CASSLVGSLYYEQYF. The chain is built from TRBV5-1 and TRBJ2-7, with unresolved D. The germline CDR1 and CDR2 sequences are SGHRS and YFSETQ. Trimming took 0 bases from V and 3 from J, leaving 13 bases between them. The CDR3 totals 15 residues.